This T cell receptor beta chain was profiled in a study of T-cell memory formation after mild COVID-19. Study observations and caveats: Within pre-infection memory, some responding clones were found, suggesting cross-reactive memory joined. Clones contracting across day 15 to 85 had a balanced CD4/CD8 profile; later expanding clones leaned CD4+.

Germline V CDR1 and CDR2: SQVTM, ANQGSEA. The CDR3 extends over 14 amino acids. V was clipped by 5 bases and J by 2 bases, with 16 bases between them. Of note for this clonotype: The antigen is not known.

MiXCR was run by TCRdb on the 5' RACE reads, yielding one entry per CDR3 protein. Of 260,000 or so distinct CDR3 sequences in the sample, roughly a sixth were seen once. This sequence originates from a man younger than 35 who had mild COVID-19 (a few samples of this study predate the infection). Cell type and time point are not known. Sequencing input: PBMCs or a T cell subset sorted from them (not recorded which). The chain links TRBV29-1 to TRBJ2-7, with D perhaps TRBD2 (6 bases). The CDR3 loop is CSVLFREAAYEQYF. The DNA of the CDR3 is TGCAGCGTTTTATTTAGGGAGGCGGCCTACGAGCAGTACTTC.